In its sample, the clone carrying this T cell receptor beta chain was seen a few times. The assay was immunoSEQ multiplex PCR, and TCRdb's table has in-frame clones only and misses some. This sample has tens of thousands of clones, with roughly 86% found just once. This CDR3 comprises 14 residues. Germline CDR1 reads PRHDT; CDR2 reads FYEKMQ (reference sequence). V gave up 6 bases and J gave up 7 bases, with 15 bases separating them. The record originates from a study of blood T cell repertoires in COVID-19. The specimen sequenced was peripheral blood. V gene TRBV13 combines with J gene TRBJ2-2, with D maybe TRBD1 (6 bases). This clonotype was obtained from a man in his fifties with active or convalescent COVID-19. CDR3 DNA sequence: TGTGCCAGCAGTCAGGGGACGGTATACGGGGAGCTGTTTTTT. Encoded protein: CASSQGTVYGELFF.